Listed below are T cell receptor beta chains from one sample, sequenced in a study of blood T cell repertoires in COVID-19. Profiled with immunoSEQ multiplex PCR; TCRdb holds only in-frame clones, not every one. The sample has some 160,000 clones; 65% to 90% are singletons. The sample comprised peripheral blood. The source of these receptors is a human donor in a cohort sampled during active COVID-19. The CDR3 runs from the conserved cysteine through the conserved F or W. D genes are given only for firm matches. Not every row has a clone size; where given, it reads once, few, many or a size class.

CDR3 length: 10; V gene: TRBV11-2; clone size: .; J gene: TRBJ2-2; D gene: .; CDR3 DNA: TGTGCCACGGGTATCAGGGAGCTGTTTTTT; CDR3 protein: CATGIRELFF
CDR3 length: 13; V gene: TRBV12-3/TRBV12-4; clone size: .; J gene: TRBJ1-1; D gene: .; CDR3 DNA: TGTGCCAGCAGTTTAGCTATGAGCACTGAAGCTTTCTTT; CDR3 protein: CASSLAMSTEAFF
CDR3 length: 16; V gene: TRBV18; clone size: .; J gene: TRBJ1-3; D gene: .; CDR3 DNA: TGTGCCAGCTCACACCGGGACACTAGCTCTGGAAACACCATATATTTT; CDR3 protein: CASSHRDTSSGNTIYF
CDR3 length: 16; V gene: TRBV9; clone size: .; J gene: TRBJ2-7; D gene: .; CDR3 DNA: TGTGCCAGCAGCGGAGAGCCAAGGGGGTTTACCTACGAGCAGTACTTC; CDR3 protein: CASSGEPRGFTYEQYF
CDR3 length: 16; V gene: TRBV5-5; clone size: .; J gene: TRBJ1-2; D gene: TRBD1; CDR3 DNA: TGTGCCAGCAGCTTGGCCGGGACAGGAGGCCGGTATGGCTACACCTTC; CDR3 protein: CASSLAGTGGRYGYTF
CDR3 length: 15; V gene: TRBV9; clone size: .; J gene: TRBJ2-5; D gene: TRBD2; CDR3 DNA: TGTGCCAGCAGCGTAGCCAGCGGGGGCCAAGAGACCCAGTACTTC; CDR3 protein: CASSVASGGQETQYF
CDR3 length: 13; V gene: TRBV9; clone size: .; J gene: TRBJ2-3; D gene: .; CDR3 DNA: TGTGCCAGCAGCGCCCCTAGCACAGATACGCAGTATTTT; CDR3 protein: CASSAPSTDTQYF
CDR3 length: 16; V gene: TRBV6-2/TRBV6-3; clone size: .; J gene: TRBJ1-2; D gene: TRBD1; CDR3 DNA: TGTGCCAGCAGTTACGGGACAGAAATTCCTAACTATGGCTACACCTTC; CDR3 protein: CASSYGTEIPNYGYTF
CDR3 length: 15; V gene: TRBV9; clone size: .; J gene: TRBJ2-5; D gene: TRBD1; CDR3 DNA: TGTGCCAGCAGCGTAGTACAGGGGGGCCAAGAGACCCAGTACTTC; CDR3 protein: CASSVVQGGQETQYF
CDR3 length: 18; V gene: TRBV7-2; clone size: few; J gene: TRBJ2-1; D gene: .; CDR3 DNA: TGTGCCAGCAGCTTAGTGGGTTTGGGGGCAAGCGGCTACAATGAGCAGTTCTTC; CDR3 protein: CASSLVGLGASGYNEQFF
CDR3 length: 15; V gene: TRBV4-1; clone size: .; J gene: TRBJ2-7; D gene: TRBD1; CDR3 DNA: TGCGCCAGCAGCCAAGGGTGGGGACAGGGAAACGAGCAGTACTTC; CDR3 protein: CASSQGWGQGNEQYF
CDR3 length: 18; V gene: TRBV30; clone size: .; J gene: TRBJ1-6; D gene: .; CDR3 DNA: TGTGCCTGGAGTGTAGAGGCCCCGGGGGGCTCCTATAATTCACCCCTCCACTTT; CDR3 protein: CAWSVEAPGGSYNSPLHF
CDR3 length: 19; V gene: TRBV6-1; clone size: once; J gene: TRBJ2-7; D gene: TRBD2; CDR3 DNA: TGTGCCAGCAGTGAAAGGGCTACCCCTAGGGCGGGGGGGCCCTACGAGCAGTACTTC; CDR3 protein: CASSERATPRAGGPYEQYF
CDR3 length: 14; V gene: TRBV19; clone size: .; J gene: TRBJ2-3; D gene: TRBD2; CDR3 DNA: TGTGCCAGTAAGGGGCTAGCGGGCACAGATACGCAGTATTTT; CDR3 protein: CASKGLAGTDTQYF
CDR3 length: 15; V gene: TRBV10-3; clone size: .; J gene: TRBJ1-4; D gene: .; CDR3 DNA: TGTGCCATCAGTGACAGGGGCAGGGGCGGCGAAAAACTGTTTTTT; CDR3 protein: CAISDRGRGGEKLFF
CDR3 length: 12; V gene: TRBV28; clone size: .; J gene: TRBJ2-5; D gene: TRBD2; CDR3 DNA: TGTGCCTCTTGGGGGGGCCAAGAGACCCAGTACTTC; CDR3 protein: CASWGGQETQYF
CDR3 length: 15; V gene: TRBV6-5; clone size: few; J gene: TRBJ1-6; D gene: TRBD1; CDR3 DNA: TGTGCCAGCAGTATTGGGACAGCCTATAATTCACCCCTCCACTTT; CDR3 protein: CASSIGTAYNSPLHF
CDR3 length: 16; V gene: TRBV3-1/TRBV3-2; clone size: .; J gene: TRBJ1-3; D gene: .; CDR3 DNA: TGTGCCAGCAGCCAAGCACAGGGCCTCTCTGGAAACACCATATATTTT; CDR3 protein: CASSQAQGLSGNTIYF
CDR3 length: 16; V gene: TRBV7-2; clone size: .; J gene: TRBJ2-7; D gene: TRBD2; CDR3 DNA: TGTGCCAGCAGCTTACTTCTAGCGGGGGGCCCGAGGGAGCAGTACTTC; CDR3 protein: CASSLLLAGGPREQYF
CDR3 length: 12; V gene: TRBV10-1; clone size: few; J gene: TRBJ1-2; D gene: .; CDR3 DNA: TGCGCCAGCAGTGCAGGGGCCTATGGCTACACCTTC; CDR3 protein: CASSAGAYGYTF
CDR3 length: 15; V gene: TRBV12-2; clone size: .; J gene: TRBJ1-2; D gene: .; CDR3 DNA: TGTGCAAGCCCCTTCAGTCCCGGGGGGGACTATGGCTACACCTTC; CDR3 protein: CASPFSPGGDYGYTF
CDR3 length: 16; V gene: TRBV4-2; clone size: few; J gene: TRBJ1-2; D gene: TRBD1; CDR3 DNA: TGTGCCAGCAGCCAAGATAATACAGGGGGCATCTATGGCTACACCTTC; CDR3 protein: CASSQDNTGGIYGYTF
CDR3 length: 12; V gene: TRBV27; clone size: .; J gene: TRBJ1-6; D gene: .; CDR3 DNA: TGTGCCAGCAGATACCCAGGGGAGCCCCTCCACTTT; CDR3 protein: CASRYPGEPLHF
CDR3 length: 12; V gene: TRBV5-4; clone size: .; J gene: TRBJ1-1; D gene: .; CDR3 DNA: TGTGCCAGCACAGAGGGAACTGCTGAAGCTTTCTTT; CDR3 protein: CASTEGTAEAFF
CDR3 length: 16; V gene: TRBV19; clone size: .; J gene: TRBJ2-5; D gene: .; CDR3 DNA: TGTGCCAGTAGTATAGGGGGGCGGCTATCTAAAGAGACCCAGTACTTC; CDR3 protein: CASSIGGRLSKETQYF
CDR3 length: 13; V gene: TRBV7-8; clone size: .; J gene: TRBJ1-1; D gene: .; CDR3 DNA: TGTGCCAGCAGCGATTACAGGGACACTGAAGCTTTCTTT; CDR3 protein: CASSDYRDTEAFF
CDR3 length: 15; V gene: TRBV7-2; clone size: .; J gene: TRBJ1-2; D gene: TRBD1; CDR3 DNA: TGTGCCAGCAGCTCCGGGACAGGGATGATCTATGGCTACACCTTC; CDR3 protein: CASSSGTGMIYGYTF